The sequence of this T cell receptor (beta chain) was determined in a study of response to subunit inactivated influenza vaccine. MiXCR was run by TCRdb on the RT-PCR reads, yielding one entry per CDR3 protein. The profile covers 500,000 to 600,000 distinct CDR3 sequences, with around 11% appearing a single time and about 10% taken by the ten largest. V was trimmed by 0 bases and J by 2 bases, leaving 8 bases between them. The CDR3 is 14 amino acids. The V gene's germline CDR1 is SGHRS and CDR2 YFSETQ. This clonotype occurred many times. The sample also formed part of further work on T cells expressing NK-cell markers. That study adds: UMIs were included in TCR beta cDNA generated by 5'RACE template switching. In sorted CD3+CD56+NKG2C+, CD3+CD56+NKG2C- and CD3+CD56-NKG2C+ T cells, TCR beta repertoires were obtained. Seven HCMV-seropositive donors and one seronegative donor made up the eight sequenced donors. About six donors carried dominant NKG2C+ clonotypes that made up roughly 1.0-8% of their CD8+ T cells. The leading position in the CD3+CD56-NKG2C+ fraction of several donors also went to these clonotypes.

The receptor was derived from a man aged 50-59 years who received an inactivated influenza vaccine. This sequence joins TRBV5-1 and TRBJ1-2; D is unclear. This sample comprised PBMCs from blood, obtained on the day of vaccination. The CDR3 nucleotides are TGCGCCAGCAGCTTGGGTGGAGGAAACTATGGCTACACCTTC. Translating it yields CASSLGGGNYGYTF.